This TCR beta chain emerged from a study of type 1 and type 2 diabetes patients. Germline CDR1 and CDR2: MNHEY and SMNVEV (reference sequence). The CDR3 extends over 12 amino acids. Of note for this clonotype: The junction differs from germline at one of its ends, possibly a read error.

Amplification started from genomic DNA. Multiplex PCR with 30 forward and 13 reverse primers amplified the TCR beta CDR3. Via MiXCR, TCRdb re-called the multiplex PCR reads, giving one row per CDR3 protein. The sample includes a few hundred thousand distinct CDR3 sequences, around 50% of them seen just once. The specimen was peripheral blood mononuclear cells (PBMCs). The source of this sequence is a young man with type 2 diabetes. The chain carries TRBV27 and TRBJ2-1, with 9 bases that match TRBD2. The CDR3 spells CASRSTGLAPLF. In DNA form, the CDR3 reads TGTGCCAGCAGGTCTACCGGACTAGCGCCGCTCTTC.